Sequencing of this T cell receptor beta chain was carried out in a study of cytomegalovirus exposure and HLA in healthy donors (dated by TCRdb to 2015 to 2018). Describing the broader study: According to an earlier analysis of several hundred of the donors, some 170 million T cells yielded over 100 million unique TCR beta sequences and about 300 Gb of sequence data. Among some 410 genotyped donors of the cohort, an average of roughly 240,000 unique TCR beta nucleotide sequences were sequenced per donor, roughly 18% of them non-productive. Every repertoire in the discovery cohort had been generated on one and the same sequencing platform. Both class I and class II loci were covered by HLA typing, at four-digit resolution. The T cell repertoires of several hundred subjects were profiled by immunosequencing and related to cytomegalovirus serostatus. Rather than drawing on any new phenotypic data, the later analysis identified candidate immune exposures from TCR beta sequences and the way those sequences occurred across donors. The study aimed to test whether signatures of past pathogen exposure could be identified by cataloging public T cell receptors. To predict cytomegalovirus infection status, the study combined high-throughput TCR immunosequencing, statistical association of individual TCRs with disease status, and machine learning. An earlier analysis of 587 of the donors used high-throughput TCR beta sequencing to judge whether each TCR beta V gene segment behaved as functional or pseudogenic. Around 300 gigabases of sequencing data and approximately 93 million unique TCR sequences were included in an early release covering 500 to 750 HLA-typed donors. The number of typed donors differed by locus: roughly 620-630 for A, B, C, DRB1 and DQB1; approximately 520 for DQA1; 600 to 610 for DPA1; and about 470 for DPB1. A later genetic analysis used genome-wide SNP genotypes for about 55% of the 666 donors, treating that subset as a discovery cohort. A later analysis re-examined previously published TCR beta repertoires from 610 or so donors and added high-resolution HLA genotyping to investigate patterns of TCR occurrence. Because of strong linkage in the cohort, five DR-DQ haplotypes were treated as single units for association and clustering. Of the roughly 400 genotyped donors, around 81% fell in the genetic ancestry cluster associated with self-reported Caucasian donors. Donor age, sex, ethnicity and CMV serostatus were compiled alongside the repertoire data. In addition to the first cohort of several hundred subjects, a separate validation cohort of 120 different subjects was used.

The library was made by the immunoSEQ multiplex PCR assay. A mixture of 60 forward primers for TCR Vbeta segments and 13 reverse primers for TCR Jbeta segments was used in the multiplex PCR. A multiplex PCR assay on genomic DNA amplified the CDR3 region of rearranged TCR beta genes. The Illumina HiSeq System was used to sequence the amplified TCR beta libraries as 87-base-pair reads. As for the authors' bioinformatics: A later analysis tallied about 77 million unique TCR beta chains across the 610 or so repertoires, and some 12 million of those chains were shared by two or more donors. To remove PCR and sequencing errors, raw reads were error-corrected and collapsed into unique sequences using a nearest-neighbor algorithm that merged closely related sequences. To assign V, D and J gene segments, CDR3 sequences were aligned to IMGT reference sequences. For a sequence to be retained, at least a six-nucleotide match to both a V gene segment and a J gene segment was required. A rearrangement counted as productive if the CDR3 had no stop codons and remained in frame with V and J, and every other rearrangement counted as non-productive. Following IMGT convention, CDR3 was defined as the stretch from the second conserved V-encoded cysteine up to the conserved J-encoded phenylalanine. Sequences without an unambiguous match to a single V gene segment were excluded from the earlier analysis of approximately 560 of the donors. In an earlier analysis of several hundred of the donors, V segments were called functional above 56.7% productive rearrangements and were called segregating when the between-donor standard deviation exceeded 5%. A statistical classification framework was developed to diagnose cytomegalovirus status using the catalog of TCR beta chain sequences. A later analysis assigned V and J genes by comparing TCR nucleotide sequences with IMGT/GENE-DB human TR gene sequences. The TCRdist pipeline was used in a later analysis to assign CDR3 sequences and most-parsimonious VDJ recombination scenarios. In a later analysis, each TCR beta chain was defined by its CDR3 amino acid sequence together with its V-gene family, and reads without a unique V-gene family were excluded. In a later analysis, 500 to 650 highly shared, low-generation-probability nucleotide sequences were removed to address suspected cross-contamination and a sequencing artifact. For each public chain, a later analysis derived a clonal expansion index from normalized ranks of inferred template counts within each repertoire. In a later analysis, generation probabilities were computed with a VDJ recombination model fitted to out-of-frame rearrangements, and the resulting probabilities were checked against IGoR. Hypergeometric tests were used in a later analysis to score TCR-TCR, TCR-HLA and TCR-CMV co-occurrence, with a repertoire-size bias correction applied to the TCR pairs. A later analysis estimated false discovery rates by permuting HLA or CMV assignments 20 times. A later analysis grouped co-occurring TCRs with DBSCAN, adding TCRdist sequence similarity when clustering within HLA-allele-positive subsets. Co-occurrence clustering excluded repertoires with fewer than 30,000 or more than 120,000 public chains, plus five with anomalous nucleotide sharing. In TCRdb, the immuneACCESS table is reduced to in-frame sequences with V and J assigned. These tables do not hold every clone; where another copy was compared, an unresolved V gene accounts for under half, and the others remain unexplained. V and J calls and clone size are given by that table; D and trimming were obtained from the DNA. The sample table lists roughly 160,000 clones, 85% of them with a count of one. 1% of the sample rests with the top ten.

The cohort consisted of hundreds of healthy bone marrow donors. At the time of sampling, all cohort members were nominally healthy, though unrecorded immune exposures were likely present. The donor tested CMV seronegative and was one of the 352 seronegative cohort members. Every donor gave a peripheral blood sample, and the peripheral blood mononuclear cells from that sample were used for TCR beta sequencing. Genomic DNA extraction from the blood cell samples was performed with the Qiagen DNeasy Blood Extraction Kit. Trimming accounts for 4 bases at V and 4 bases at J, while the number of junction bases matched to no gene is 5. Reading the germline V gene gives CDR1 SNHLY and CDR2 FYNNEI. The CDR3 holds 15 amino acids from the cysteine to the phenylalanine. This entry keeps only the CDR3 DNA: 45 bases, framed from base 1. In the case of this clone: Its specific antigen is unknown. Base quality data are lacking; no much larger clone is found one base away.

The full study reports these points: According to a later analysis, TCR association rates differed among HLA loci, with DRB1 alleles showing the most associated TCRs and HLA-C alleles showing the fewest. HLA typing was unavailable for some donors at each locus, so association tests used only the typed subset. A later genetic analysis associated a missense DCLRE1C variant with V-gene and J-gene trimming of TCR beta chains, and an independent cohort replicated the association. The authors suggested that the approach could potentially be extended to other disease states and immunological phenotypes. A further reported finding was that TCR beta sequences accurately predicted the HLA-A and HLA-B alleles for most subjects in the first cohort. Presence/absence analyses assumed roughly uniform sequencing depth across donors, an assumption that may not hold. In a later analysis, most CMV-associated TCR beta chains were found to appear HLA-restricted, with HLA associations seemingly driven largely by CMV exposure. An earlier analysis of some 590 of the donors showed that most TCR beta V segments appeared in productive rearrangements either about 90% or about 30% of the time, which broadly matched IMGT annotations. Only TCR beta chains were sequenced in this cohort, and the absence of alpha or paired-chain data limited detectable features. A cluster of highly shared sequence variants was judged likely to be a technical artifact of the sequencing pipeline. While some public TCRs were present in many individuals, most TCR sequences turned up only very rarely across donors. A later analysis found that HLA-associated TCR beta chains were more clonally expanded and had lower generation probabilities than equally common non-associated chains. The study listed 150 to 200 TCR beta chains as associated with cytomegalovirus. When HLA alleles, especially DR and DQ, strongly co-occurred, TCR associations were difficult to assign to individual alleles. Linkage disequilibrium might explain the correlated functional status among segregating V segments, but an unknown experimental factor could not be ruled out. The only immune exposure information available for the cohort was CMV serostatus. Because counts were too low, about 15 rarely observed V segments, including chromosome 9 orphons, were left out of the earlier analysis of several hundred of the donors. Some IMGT-functional V segments, including TRBV6-2 and TRBV6-3, could not be told apart with the 87-base-pair reads, so those segments were excluded. Cytomegalovirus status was reported to be diagnosed by the classifier with high specificity and sensitivity in both the original and validation cohorts. A few of the identified cytomegalovirus-associated TCR beta chains were confirmed in vitro to be specific for cytomegalovirus antigens. In a later analysis, some 17,000 TCR beta sequences were associated with specific HLA alleles at a false discovery rate of 0.05. A later genetic analysis reported fewer N-insertions in productive TCRs among donors in an Asian-associated ancestry cluster than the roughly 690-donor mean. In a later analysis, several top co-occurrence clusters were reported to appear linked to parvovirus B19, influenza, CMV and Epstein-Barr virus.

This clonotype was sampled from a boy younger than 10 in good health and CMV-seronegative. The rearranged segments are TRBV2 and TRBJ1-1, with 11 central nucleotides matching TRBD1. What was sequenced was PBMCs. The CDR3 loop reads CASSAGQGVGTEAFF. The DNA sequence reads TGTGCCAGCAGTGCGGGACAGGGGGTTGGCACTGAAGCTTTCTTT.